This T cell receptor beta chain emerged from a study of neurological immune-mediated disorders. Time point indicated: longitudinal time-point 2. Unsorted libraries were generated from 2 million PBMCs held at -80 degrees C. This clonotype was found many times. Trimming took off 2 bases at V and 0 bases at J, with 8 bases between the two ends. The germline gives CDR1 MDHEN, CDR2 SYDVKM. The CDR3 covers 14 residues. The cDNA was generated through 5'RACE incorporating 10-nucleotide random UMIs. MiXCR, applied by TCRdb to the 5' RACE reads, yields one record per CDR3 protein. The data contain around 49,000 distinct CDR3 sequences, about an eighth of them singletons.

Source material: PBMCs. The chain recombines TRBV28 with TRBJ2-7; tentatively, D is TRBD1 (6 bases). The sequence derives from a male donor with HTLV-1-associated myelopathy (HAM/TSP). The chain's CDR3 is CASSLTGNSYEQYF. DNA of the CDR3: TGTGCCAGCAGTTTAACAGGGAACTCCTACGAGCAGTACTTC.